The 21 T cell receptor beta chains reported below all come from one sample, sequenced in a study of blood T cell repertoires in COVID-19. Only in-frame clones appear in the TCRdb table, and some are missing; sequencing was by immunoSEQ multiplex PCR. The sample lists over 130,000 clones, over 65% occurring once. What was sequenced was peripheral blood. These receptor sequences come from an elderly woman with active or convalescent COVID-19.

The chain recombines TRBV5-1 with TRBJ1-2; 8 positions match TRBD1. Per the germline V gene, CDR1 is SGHRS and CDR2 is YFSETQ. The CDR3 runs to 13 residues. Trimming removed 5 bases from V and 5 bases from J; junction bases left unmatched: 5. CDR3 nucleotides: TGCGCCAGCAGAGTTACAGGGGGATATGGCTACACCTTC. Encoded protein: CASRVTGGYGYTF.

This chain links TRBV29-1 with TRBJ1-2, with a weak D call TRBD1 (6 bases). This CDR3 is built from 12 residues. Germline V gene sequence: CDR1 SQVTM, CDR2 ANQGSEA. V lost 7 bases and J 8 bases, leaving 17 bases between the germline ends. CDR3 residues: CSADNRVWGYTF. CDR3 DNA sequence: TGCAGCGCCGACAACAGGGTCTGGGGCTACACCTTC.

This chain joins TRBV5-1 and TRBJ1-1, with 10 nucleotides matching TRBD1. From germline, CDR1 is SGHRS and CDR2 YFSETQ. The junction had 8 bases not matched to a gene; V was cut back by 1 base and J by 5 bases. The CDR3 has 16 residues. The CDR3 bases are TGCGCCAGCAGCTTGTTCGCCGGGACAGGGGCTACTGAAGCTTTCTTT. It encodes CASSLFAGTGATEAFF.

CDR3: CASSSRLAISYNEQFF. The CDR3 region has the DNA TGTGCCAGCAGTTCCAGACTAGCGATCTCCTACAATGAGCAGTTCTTC. This chain joins TRBV28 and TRBJ2-1; 8 bases align to TRBD2. The CDR3 sequence is 16 residues long. After removal of 4 bases from V and 0 bases from J, the junction contained 5 bases not matched to a gene. CDR1 and CDR2 (germline): MDHEN, SYDVKM.

The rearrangement uses TRBV4-2 and TRBJ1-4; D might be TRBD1 (6 bases). V was shortened by 4 bases and J by 3 bases, with 12 bases between the two germline ends. The CDR3 has 15 residues. Germline V gene data show CDR1 as LGHNA and CDR2 as YNFKEQ. The CDR3 DNA sequence: TGTGCCAGCAGCCCATTACAGGGCTCTAATGAAAAACTGTTTTTT. Residues: CASSPLQGSNEKLFF.

The chain has TRBV5-1 and TRBJ2-2; 12 bases agree with TRBD2. Germline CDR1 is SGHRS and CDR2 is YFSETQ. V shed 0 bases, J shed 4 bases, and the junction held 4 bases outside the gene matches. The CDR3 has 17 amino acids. CDR3 amino acids: CASSLDLAGGPTGELFF. The CDR3 bases are TGCGCCAGCAGCTTGGACCTAGCGGGGGGGCCCACCGGGGAGCTGTTTTTT.

The rearrangement uses TRBV3-1 (or the pseudogene TRBV3-2) and TRBJ2-5, with 9 positions matching TRBD2. The CDR3 covers 16 residues. Germline V gives CDR1 LGHDT, CDR2 YNNKEL (reference sequence). V gave up 1 base and J gave up 1 base; unmatched junction bases: 4. CDR3 nucleotides: TGTGCCAGCAGCCAAGGCGGGCGGGGGGGCCAAGAGACCCAGTACTTC. The encoded protein is CASSQGGRGGQETQYF.

This clone was counted a single time. The V and J genes are TRBV7-2 and TRBJ2-2; TRBD2 aligns across 7 bases. With V trimmed by 1 base and J by 6 bases, 8 bases remained unmatched. The V gene's germline CDR1 is SGHTA and CDR2 FQGNSA. This CDR3 region has 16 residues. In DNA form, the CDR3 reads TGTGCCAGCAGCTTAGACGGGAGGATAGACGCCGGGGAGCTGTTTTTT. Amino acids: CASSLDGRIDAGELFF.

This chain joins TRBV10-2 and TRBJ1-2; D ambiguous. V was pared by 4 bases and J by 3 bases, with 9 bases between. The CDR3 extends over 13 amino acids. CDR1 is WSHSY, CDR2 SAAADI, per germline. The CDR3 here is CASSARSDYGYTF. The CDR3 bases are TGCGCCAGCAGTGCTAGGTCCGACTATGGCTACACCTTC.

This sequence joins TRBV6-5 and TRBJ2-3, with a possible D match to TRBD2 (7 bases). CDR1 is MNHEY, CDR2 SVGAGI, per germline. CDR3 length: 15 residues. Trimming took 7 bases from V and 2 from J, leaving 16 bases between them. The CDR3 reads CASTQSGGPTDTQYF. Written as DNA, the CDR3 is TGTGCCAGCACCCAATCCGGGGGGCCCACAGATACGCAGTATTTT.

The chain is built from TRBV11-3 and TRBJ2-2, with a tentative D call TRBD1 (5 bases). V was shortened by 1 base and J by 3 bases, with 9 bases between the two germline ends. The CDR3 covers 15 residues. The germline CDR1 and CDR2 sequences are SGHNT and YENEEA. The CDR3 region has the DNA TGTGCCAGCAGCTTAGCCACAGGATACACCGGGGAGCTGTTTTTT. It yields the protein CASSLATGYTGELFF. Combining the CDR3 with reference TRBV11-3 and TRBJ2-2 gives the whole variable domain EAGVVQSPRYKIIEKKQPVAFWCNPISGHNTLYWYLQNLGQGPELLIRYENEEAVDDSQLPKDRFSAERLKGVDSTLKIQPAELGDSAVYLCASSLATGYTGELFFGEGSRLTVL.

The chain combines TRBV7-9 with TRBJ1-5, with 9 positions matching TRBD1. This CDR3 is 15 amino acids long. Germline-derived CDR1 and CDR2 are SEHNR and FQNEAQ (reference sequence). Trimming took 5 bases from V and 4 from J; bases not matched to a gene: 6. The CDR3, as DNA: TGTGCCAGCAGCCCGCCGGGGACAGGGAATCAGCCCCAGCATTTT. As protein: CASSPPGTGNQPQHF.

The chain recombines TRBV7-8 with TRBJ1-1; D unresolved. Trimming took 4 bases from V and 0 from J, leaving 18 bases between them. Germline-derived CDR1 and CDR2 are SGHVS and FQNEAQ. This CDR3 spans 17 amino acids. The CDR3 loop reads CASSSQVVSTLNTEAFF. The CDR3 DNA reads TGTGCCAGCAGCTCCCAGGTTGTCAGCACTTTGAACACTGAAGCTTTCTTT.

The V and J genes are TRBV6-5 and TRBJ1-1; 10 bases fit TRBD1. V trimming: 6 bases; J trimming: 3 bases; junction bases outside the gene matches: 4. The CDR3 contains 14 residues. In germline, CDR1 is MNHEY, CDR2 SVGAGI. The chain's CDR3 is CASSRQGADTEAFF. The CDR3 nucleotides read TGTGCCAGCAGCAGACAGGGGGCCGACACTGAAGCTTTCTTT.

Worth noting for this clone: One junction end disagrees with the germline gene, perhaps due to a read error. The chain employs TRBV12-3 or TRBV12-4 and TRBJ1-1; tentatively, D is TRBD1 (5 bases). This CDR3 is 12 amino acids long. CDR3 sequence reads: CASSLDRMATIF. DNA of the CDR3: TGTGCCAGCAGTTTAGACAGGATGGCGACGATCTTT.

This clone was counted between two and nine times. This chain connects TRBV27 to TRBJ1-5, with D perhaps TRBD1 (6 bases). Germline assignment: CDR1 MNHEY and CDR2 SMNVEV (reference sequence). V shed 3 bases and J shed 0 bases, with 24 bases lying between them. The CDR3 is made up of 20 amino acids. This CDR3 is CASSFRAWQGSLDSNQPQHF. CDR3 sequence (DNA): TGTGCCAGCAGTTTCAGGGCTTGGCAGGGGTCGCTTGATAGCAATCAGCCCCAGCATTTT.

CDR3 loop: CASSQGSGIKTQYF. DNA for the CDR3: TGTGCCAGCAGCCAAGGCTCCGGTATAAAGACCCAGTACTTC. The rearrangement joins TRBV3-1 (or the pseudogene TRBV3-2) to TRBJ2-5; D is ambiguous. CDR3 length equals 14 residues. Trimming cost V 1 base and J 6 bases, with 12 bases left between them. CDR1 is LGHDT and CDR2 is YNNKEL in the germline V gene (reference sequence).

CDR3 sequence: CAWRGPGGFTGELFF. CDR3 coding DNA: TGTGCCTGGAGGGGGCCCGGAGGGTTCACCGGGGAGCTGTTTTTT. The chain has TRBV30 and TRBJ2-2, with D perhaps matching TRBD2 (6 bases). Trimming shortened V by 3 bases and J by 4 bases, and 15 bases separated the two germline ends. Germline CDR1 is GTSNPN and CDR2 is SVGIG (reference sequence). This CDR3 is 15 amino acids long. Full variable domain (remainder filled in from reference TRBV30 and TRBJ2-2): SQTIHQWPATLVQPVGSPLSLECTVEGTSNPNLYWYRQAAGRGLQLLFYSVGIGQISSEVPQNLSASRPQDRQFILSSKKLLLSDSGFYLCAWRGPGGFTGELFFGEGSRLTVL.

This clone was detected only a few times. The gene calls are TRBV19 and TRBJ1-2, with 10 bases fitting TRBD1. The CDR3 covers 18 residues. V was clipped by 3 bases and J by 0 bases; unmatched bases: 10. Germline CDR1 and CDR2: LNHDA and SQIVND (reference sequence). The CDR3 sequence: CASSMTRDRGRTNYGYTF. Here the CDR3 DNA reads TGTGCCAGTAGTATGACCCGGGACAGGGGCCGTACTAACTATGGCTACACCTTC. Full variable domain (remainder filled in from reference TRBV19 and TRBJ1-2): DGGITQSPKYLFRKEGQNVTLSCEQNLNHDAMYWYRQDPGQGLRLIYYSQIVNDFQKGDIAEGYSVSREKKESFPLTVTSAQKNPTAFYLCASSMTRDRGRTNYGYTFGSGTRLTVV.

The J gene is TRBJ2-7, the V gene TRBV11-2; 7 nucleotides align to TRBD1. Germline V gives CDR1 SGHAT, CDR2 FQNNGV. This CDR3 has 13 residues. V dropped 5 bases and J dropped 3; count of bases not matched to a gene: 4. As DNA, the CDR3 is TGTGCCAGCAGCCAGAACAGGGGCTACGAGCAGTACTTC. Encoded protein: CASSQNRGYEQYF. Supplemented by reference TRBV11-2 and TRBJ2-7, the full variable domain reads EAGVAQSPRYKIIEKRQSVAFWCNPISGHATLYWYQQILGQGPKLLIQFQNNGVVDDSQLPKDRFSAERLKGVDSTLKIQPAKLEDSAVYLCASSQNRGYEQYFGPGTRLTVT.

This clone showed up just once. The V call is TRBV6-5, the J call TRBJ2-5; TRBD2 might be the D (5 bases). This CDR3 spans 14 amino acids. The germline gives CDR1 MNHEY, CDR2 SVGAGI. Trimming took off 2 bases at V and 2 bases at J, with 9 bases between the two ends. CDR3: CASSYIGVQETQYF. CDR3 in DNA: TGTGCCAGCAGTTACATCGGGGTTCAAGAGACCCAGTACTTC.